This passage covers 6 T cell receptor beta chains from one sample sequenced in a study of T cell repertoires in ileal Crohn's disease. Sequencing was performed with immunoSEQ multiplex PCR; in TCRdb, only in-frame clones are kept and a portion is missing. The sample holds about 14,000 clones; around four fifths are singletons and the top ten take 5.5% to 7.5%. Sequenced sample: ileal tissue. The receptor set was obtained from an adult with Crohn's disease.

The CDR3 coding sequence is TGTGCCTGGAGTCCCGGGGTTAGCACAGATACGCAGTATTTT. Translated, it gives CAWSPGVSTDTQYF. This chain joins TRBV30 and TRBJ2-3; a possible D gene is TRBD2 (5 bases). The germline gives CDR1 GTSNPN, CDR2 SVGIG (reference sequence). The CDR3 totals 14 residues. V dropped 2 bases and J dropped 0 bases, with 9 bases sitting between them.

The chain links TRBV19 to TRBJ1-5; D might be TRBD1 (5 bases). In germline, CDR1 is LNHDA, CDR2 SQIVND (reference sequence). V was shortened by 4 bases and J by 0 bases, with 10 bases between the two germline ends. The CDR3 consists of 15 residues. CDR3 sequence (DNA): TGTGCCAGTAGTAAACGGGGGTATAGCAATCAGCCCCAGCATTTT. Its protein product is CASSKRGYSNQPQHF.

The genes are TRBV18 and TRBJ2-6; D remains unclear. Trimming pared 3 bases from V and 0 bases from J, leaving 6 bases between. Germline V gene data show CDR1 as KGHSH and CDR2 as LQKENI. The CDR3 loop spans 15 amino acids. CDR3: CASSPPSSGANVLTF. CDR3 sequence (DNA): TGTGCCAGCTCACCGCCCAGCTCTGGGGCCAACGTCCTGACTTTC. The variable domain in full, with the rest retrieved from reference TRBV18 and TRBJ2-6, is NAGVMQNPRHLVRRRGQEARLRCSPMKGHSHVYWYRQLPEEGLKFMVYLQKENIIDESGMPKERFSAEFPKEGPSILRIQQVVRGDSAAYFCASSPPSSGANVLTFGAGSRLTVL.

The V gene is TRBV6-4, the J gene TRBJ2-3; 9 nucleotides agree with TRBD1. Germline V gene sequence: CDR1 MRHNA, CDR2 SNTAGT. The ends lost 7 bases at V and 3 bases at J; junction bases unmatched: 5. CDR3 length equals 14 residues. CDR3 DNA: TGTGCCAGCAACGACGGGACAGGGACAGATACGCAGTATTTT. It encodes CASNDGTGTDTQYF.

The V and J genes are TRBV5-6 and TRBJ2-1; 13 bases line up with TRBD2. The junction had 7 bases not matched to a gene; V was cut back by 5 bases and J by 8 bases. Germline lookup yields CDR1 SGHDT and CDR2 YYEEEE. CDR3 length equals 15 residues. The CDR3 spells CASRSGTSGIYEQFF. Written as DNA, the CDR3 is TGTGCCAGCAGGTCCGGGACTAGCGGGATATATGAGCAGTTCTTC.

The chain uses TRBV5-6 and TRBJ1-5; no firm D call. Trimming took 0 bases from V and 7 from J, leaving 8 bases between them. The CDR3 consists of 13 residues. CDR1 is SGHDT and CDR2 is YYEEEE in the germline V gene. The CDR3 coding sequence is TGTGCCAGCAGCTTGGGCTACGGGCAGCCCCAGCATTTT. Residues: CASSLGYGQPQHF. Full variable domain (rest looked up from reference TRBV5-6 and TRBJ1-5): DAGVTQSPTHLIKTRGQQVTLRCSPKSGHDTVSWYQQALGQGPQFIFQYYEEEERQRGNFPDRFSGHQFPNYSSELNVNALLLGDSALYLCASSLGYGQPQHFGDGTRLSIL.